This T cell receptor beta chain came from a study of blood T cell repertoires in COVID-19. Background on the study: Collection of acute and convalescent COVID-19 samples took place in the United States, Italy and Spain.

As processed by the authors: Amplification of reference gene primers provided the estimated nucleated cell counts. TCRdb keeps only in-frame clones here, not all; method: immunoSEQ multiplex PCR. V and J calls and clone size are as listed in that table; D and trimming were resolved from the DNA. The table includes approximately 14,000 clones, over 70% detected once. This clone was recorded only once. The V and J ends lost 2 bases and 5 bases, in that order; junction bases with no gene match: 9. CDR1 is SGDLS and CDR2 is YYNGEE in the germline V gene. This CDR3 comprises 16 residues. The J gene is TRBJ2-5, the V gene TRBV9, with 10 bases fitting TRBD2. This clonotype originated in a human donor in a cohort sampled during active COVID-19. Sequencing was carried out using peripheral blood. CDR3 in DNA: TGTGCCAGCAGCGTCGGGGTAGCGGGAGGAGAGGAGACCCAGTACTTC. As protein: CASSVGVAGGEETQYF.